This T cell receptor beta chain was identified during a study of CD8 T cells in Susac syndrome. TEMRA cells were FACS-enriched, with CD8+ and CD4+ T cells isolated negatively. With random hexamers, reverse transcription was performed on about 0.5 to 1 ug of RNA. TCRdb called the immunoSEQ multiplex PCR reads again in MiXCR, with one record for every CDR3 protein. The sample consists of approximately 260,000 distinct CDR3 sequences, roughly 95% of them appearing once. Whole-study results and caveats: The CD4+ T cell repertoires in Susac syndrome did not show any clonal expansion.

Worth noting for this clonotype: Its target is not known.

The germline CDR1 and CDR2 sequences are SQVTM and ANQGSEA. The CDR3 extends over 15 amino acids. V was pared by 8 bases and J by 10 bases, with 20 bases of the junction left unmatched. The receptor's source is a human donor with Susac syndrome. What was sequenced was CD4+ T cells from PBMCs. The V gene is TRBV29-1, the J gene TRBJ1-1, with 9 bases fitting TRBD1. CDR3: CSSADRQGVVVVAFF. CDR3 bases: TGCAGCAGCGCCGATAGACAGGGGGTGGTAGTGGTAGCTTTCTTT. The full variable domain, rest sourced from reference TRBV29-1 and TRBJ1-1, is SAVISQKPSRDICQRGTSLTIQCQVDSQVTMMFWYRQQPGQSLTLIATANQGSEATYESGFVIDKFPISRPNLTFSTLTVSNMSPEDSSIYLCSSADRQGVVVVAFFGQGTRLTVV.